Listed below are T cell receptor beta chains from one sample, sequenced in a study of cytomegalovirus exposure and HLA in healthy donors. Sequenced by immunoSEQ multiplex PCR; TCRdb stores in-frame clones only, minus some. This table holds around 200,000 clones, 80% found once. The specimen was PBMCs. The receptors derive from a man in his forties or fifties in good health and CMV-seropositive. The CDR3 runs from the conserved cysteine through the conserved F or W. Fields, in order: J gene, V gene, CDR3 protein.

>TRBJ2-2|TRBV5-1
CASSTDRPNTGELFF
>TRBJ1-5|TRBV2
CASTWGPGQPQHF
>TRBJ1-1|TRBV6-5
CASSYLGAFDTCEAFF
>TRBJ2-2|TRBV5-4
CASSLGTGNTGELFF
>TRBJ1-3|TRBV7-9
CASSLEGFGNTIYF
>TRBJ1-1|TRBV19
CASTIGTGTEAFF
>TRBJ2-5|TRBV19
CASGELALETQYF
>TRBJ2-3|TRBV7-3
CASSLSRGLSLSTDTQYF
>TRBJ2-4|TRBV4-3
CASSQGGGPRNIQYF
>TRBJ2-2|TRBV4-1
CASSQVGTGMAGELFF
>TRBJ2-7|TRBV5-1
CASSFEIGDRANYEQYF
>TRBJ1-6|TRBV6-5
CASSWNRTPNSPLHF
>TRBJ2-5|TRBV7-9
CASSLRDRLQTQYF
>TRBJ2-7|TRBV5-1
CASSLWAGGTYEQYF
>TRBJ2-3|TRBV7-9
CASSSLGAADTDTQYF
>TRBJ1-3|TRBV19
CASSIVHSSGNTIYF
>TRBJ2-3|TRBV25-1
CASTSYSTDTQYF
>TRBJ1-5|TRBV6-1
CASSEDRGGNQPQHF
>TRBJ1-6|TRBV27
CASSLPSDNSPLHF
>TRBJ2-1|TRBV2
CASSPSGGAYEQFF
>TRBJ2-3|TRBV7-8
CASSLDRVVTDTQYF
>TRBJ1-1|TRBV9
CASSVDGGWQAFF
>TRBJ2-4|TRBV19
CASSPAGLAGEAWVQYF
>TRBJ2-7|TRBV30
CAWSVGSGDEQYF
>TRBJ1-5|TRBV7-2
CASSDLDQGEPQHF
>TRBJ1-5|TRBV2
CASSPTGAQPQHF
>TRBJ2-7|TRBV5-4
CASSGQGFPYEQYF
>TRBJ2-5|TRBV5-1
CASSFTGGRETQYF
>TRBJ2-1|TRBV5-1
CASSQGLRDEQFF
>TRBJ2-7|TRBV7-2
CASSLRGRAYEQYF
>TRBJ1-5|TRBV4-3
CASSQDRGRAQHF
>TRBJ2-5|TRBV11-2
CASSRTGAETQYF
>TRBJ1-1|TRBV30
CAWSRGGYTEAFF
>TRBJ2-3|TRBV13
CASSARSGGSTDTQYF
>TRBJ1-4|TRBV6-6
CASSSRKGGEGKLFF
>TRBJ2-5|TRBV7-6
CASSLGGGIQETQYF
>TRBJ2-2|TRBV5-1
CASSLNYEAWTGELFF
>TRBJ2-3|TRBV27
CASTLDGLAGSKDTQYF
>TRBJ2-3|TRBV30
CAWSVYSLDTQYF
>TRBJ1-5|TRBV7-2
CASSFSSGEIQPQHF
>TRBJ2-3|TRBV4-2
CASSPTSGGTQYF
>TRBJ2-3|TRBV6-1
CASFLAGAHTDTQYF
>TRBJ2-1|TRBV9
CASSPRGRLASYNEQFF
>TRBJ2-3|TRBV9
CASSVAGGRTDTQYF
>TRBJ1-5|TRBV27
CASSRGYSNQPQHF
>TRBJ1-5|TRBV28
CASSQTGDNQPQHF
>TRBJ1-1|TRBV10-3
CAIIPQGGGLAFF
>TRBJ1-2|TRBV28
CASRGQDRGSGYTF
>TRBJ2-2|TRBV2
CASSQGITGELFF
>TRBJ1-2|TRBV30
CALIPAGLGGYTF
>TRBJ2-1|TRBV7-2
CASSSRDFNNEQFF
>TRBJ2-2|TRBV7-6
CASSLEEGASERYTGELFF
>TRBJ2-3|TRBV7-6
CASSSRDSSTDTQYF
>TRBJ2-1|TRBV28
CASSSTGSYNEQFF
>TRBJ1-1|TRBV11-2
CASSFGQNTEAFF